Each of the 22 T cell receptor beta chains below was sequenced from the same sample in a study of CD8+CD57+ T cells in acquired aplastic anemia. Whoever was chosen for sequencing had shown CD8+CD57+ cell expansion by flow cytometry. Genomic DNA served as template for TCR beta VDJ and CDR3 profiling. TCRdb itself ran the reads through MiXCR, one entry per CDR3 protein. The sample shows 160,000 or so distinct CDR3 sequences, roughly 43% of them seen only once. Sample: sorted CD4+, CD8+, or CD8+CD57+ T cells (not recorded which) from PBMCs. The receptors stem from a human donor with aplastic anemia.

This sequence joins TRBV2 and TRBJ2-5; 8 positions match TRBD2. The CDR3 covers 14 residues. V lost 5 bases and J lost 5; bases outside the gene matches: 7. Germline CDR1 reads SNHLY; CDR2 reads FYNNEI. The DNA for the CDR3 is TGTGCCAGCAGTATGGGGACTAGTATCGAGACCCAGTACTTC. This codes for CASSMGTSIETQYF. Based on the CDR3 plus reference TRBV2 and TRBJ2-5, the full variable domain is EPEVTQTPSHQVTQMGQEVILRCVPISNHLYFYWYRQILGQKVEFLVSFYNNEISEKSEIFDDQFSVERPDGSNFTLKIRSTKLEDSAMYFCASSMGTSIETQYFGPGTRLLVL.

There are many counts of this clonotype. The J gene is TRBJ2-6, the V gene TRBV7-3, with D maybe TRBD1 (5 bases). The CDR3 extends over 16 amino acids. Germline values: CDR1 SGHTA, CDR2 FQGTGA. V was pared by 5 bases and J by 0 bases, with 11 bases between. CDR3 in amino acids: CASSQPTASGANVLTF. As DNA, the CDR3 is TGTGCCAGCAGCCAACCGACAGCCTCTGGGGCCAACGTCCTGACTTTC. The full variable domain, in which reference TRBV7-3 and TRBJ2-6 provide the parts outside the CDR3, is GAGVSQTPSNKVTEKGKYVELRCDPISGHTALYWYRQSLGQGPEFLIYFQGTGAADDSGLPNDRFFAVRPEGSVSTLKIQRTERGDSAVYLCASSQPTASGANVLTFGAGSRLTVL.

In its sample, this clonotype was seen a few times. This chain links TRBV5-4 with TRBJ1-6, with D possibly TRBD1 on 6 matching bases. The CDR3 extends over 15 amino acids. V gave up 0 bases and J gave up 6 bases, with 10 bases separating them. The germline CDR1 and CDR2 sequences are SGHNT and YYREEE (reference sequence). Here the CDR3 reads CASSLERGFNSPLHF. The DNA of the CDR3 is TGTGCCAGCAGCTTGGAGAGGGGGTTTAATTCACCCCTCCACTTT. The variable domain in full, completed from reference TRBV5-4 and TRBJ1-6, reads ETGVTQSPTHLIKTRGQQVTLRCSSQSGHNTVSWYQQALGQGPQFIFQYYREEENGRGNFPPRFSGLQFPNYSSELNVNALELDDSALYLCASSLERGFNSPLHFGNGTRLTVT.

V and J are TRBV19 and TRBJ1-4; the match to TRBD1 covers 10 bases. The CDR3 loop spans 15 amino acids. J was trimmed by 8 bases and V by 8 bases; bases with no gene match: 11. The V gene's germline CDR1 is LNHDA and CDR2 SQIVND (reference sequence). DNA of the CDR3: TGTGCCAGTGGGGATTTGGACAGGGGGAAAGAAAAACTGTTTTTT. Protein product: CASGDLDRGKEKLFF.

The chain employs TRBV10-3 and TRBJ2-5; 9 bases map to TRBD2. J was trimmed by 2 bases and V by 0 bases; bases with no gene match: 1. Germline loops: CDR1 ENHRY, CDR2 SYGVKD. CDR3 length equals 15 residues. The CDR3 spells CAISESAGGQETQYF. Written as DNA, the CDR3 is TGTGCCATCAGTGAGTCAGCGGGGGGACAAGAGACCCAGTACTTC.

This clonotype was detected only a few times. The V gene is TRBV28, the J gene TRBJ2-7; D is undetermined. Trimming removed 3 bases at V and 10 bases at J, with 13 bases between. Germline CDR1 is MDHEN and CDR2 is SYDVKM. The CDR3 loop spans 12 amino acids. CDR3 nucleotide sequence: TGTGCCAGCAGTTTTAAGGCGGTGGACCAGTACTTC. It is translated as CASSFKAVDQYF.

V is TRBV7-2 and J is TRBJ1-4; D perhaps matches TRBD1 (6 bases). This CDR3 is built from 13 residues. Per the germline V gene, CDR1 is SGHTA and CDR2 is FQGNSA. The ends were cut back, 5 bases at V and 7 bases at J, with 11 bases in the middle. CDR3 bases: TGTGCCAGCAGCCCCCAACAGGGTGAAAAACTGTTTTTT. It codes for CASSPQQGEKLFF.

The V gene is TRBV5-1, the J gene TRBJ2-5; D possibly corresponds to TRBD2 (5 bases). CDR1 and CDR2 (germline): SGHRS, YFSETQ. The ends were cut back, 1 base at V and 2 bases at J, with 18 bases in the middle. The CDR3 loop spans 17 amino acids. Written as DNA, the CDR3 is TGCGCCAGCAGCTTGACCGTCGGGCCCGGGGAGCAAGAGACCCAGTACTTC. Protein: CASSLTVGPGEQETQYF.

This clonotype was seen more than once but under ten times. One base away lies a much larger clone, so this may be a sequencing read error. The chain recombines TRBV7-2 with TRBJ2-7; D call uncertain. Looked up from germline, CDR1 is SGHTA and CDR2 is FQGNSA. Trimming shortened V by 5 bases and J by 2 bases, and 13 bases separated the two germline ends. The CDR3 contains 14 residues. The CDR3 region is CASSTAVTTYEQYF. DNA of the CDR3: TGTGCCAGCAGCACCGCCGTGACAACCTACGAGCAGTACTTC.

The V and J genes are TRBV20-1 and TRBJ1-6, with 9 bases identical to TRBD1. V lost 6 bases and J lost 7; bases outside the gene matches: 7. Germline V lookup: CDR1 DFQATT, CDR2 SNEGSKA (reference sequence). The CDR3 is 14 amino acids. The CDR3 protein is CSANTGGANSPLHF. The CDR3 nucleotides read TGCAGTGCAAACACAGGGGGCGCGAATTCACCCCTCCACTTT.

This chain links TRBV5-5 with TRBJ2-7, with a possible D match to TRBD2 (6 bases). Germline CDR1 is SGHKS and CDR2 is YYEKEE (reference sequence). The length of the CDR3 is 13 residues. Trimming removed 2 bases from V and 6 bases from J, with 12 bases in between. This chain's CDR3 is CASSFGPGGEQYF. DNA of the CDR3: TGTGCCAGCAGCTTTGGGCCCGGGGGCGAGCAGTACTTC.

The rearrangement links TRBV30 to TRBJ2-1, with 7 bases that match TRBD2. The J segment lost 7 bases and the V segment lost 0 bases, leaving 3 bases of the junction unmatched. The CDR3 length is 13 residues. Germline CDR1 GTSNPN, CDR2 SVGIG (reference sequence). This chain's CDR3 is CAWSVSGRNEQFF. The CDR3 DNA sequence: TGTGCCTGGAGTGTTTCCGGGAGGAATGAGCAGTTCTTC.

This clonotype appeared many times. V and J are TRBV2 and TRBJ2-2, with D tentatively TRBD2 (5 bases). CDR3 length: 16 residues. V was trimmed by 7 bases and J by 4 bases, leaving 19 bases between them. Germline assignment: CDR1 SNHLY and CDR2 FYNNEI. CDR3 sequence reads: CASKGEGAWGTGELFF. The CDR3, as DNA: TGTGCCAGCAAGGGTGAGGGAGCATGGGGCACCGGGGAGCTGTTTTTT.

This clonotype was counted many times. The chain employs TRBV10-1 and TRBJ2-1, with D maybe TRBD2 (6 bases). Trimming removed 4 bases from V and 9 bases from J, with 13 bases in between. The CDR3 consists of 13 residues. Germline-derived CDR1 and CDR2 are WNHNN and SYGVQD (reference sequence). CDR3 in amino acids: CASSVEREPEQFF. DNA of the CDR3: TGCGCCAGCAGTGTGGAACGGGAGCCTGAGCAGTTCTTC.

This clonotype came up many times. The chain employs TRBV20-1 and TRBJ1-5, with D possibly TRBD1 on 6 matching bases. Germline lookup yields CDR1 DFQATT and CDR2 SNEGSKA (reference sequence). This CDR3 region has 15 residues. DNA of the CDR3: TGCAGCATTGGGAGAACACAGGGAAAGGATCAGCCCCAGCATTTT. Its translation is CSIGRTQGKDQPQHF.

This clonotype was seen only a few times. The V call is TRBV2, the J call TRBJ2-5; D gene ambiguous. CDR3 length: 14 amino acids. CDR1 is SNHLY, CDR2 FYNNEI, per germline. V dropped 3 bases and J dropped 0 bases, with 8 bases sitting between them. CDR3 loop: CASSERMYQETQYF. Written as DNA, the CDR3 is TGTGCCAGCAGTGAGCGGATGTACCAAGAGACCCAGTACTTC.

This sequence joins TRBV15 and TRBJ2-3; D may correspond to TRBD1 or TRBD2 (5 bases each). The length of the CDR3 is 14 residues. The ends were cut back, 5 bases at V and 5 bases at J, with 14 bases in the middle. Germline V gene sequence: CDR1 LNHNV, CDR2 YYDKDF (reference sequence). The CDR3 loop is CATSWGPRKDTQYF. CDR3 DNA: TGTGCCACCAGCTGGGGACCTCGGAAAGATACGCAGTATTTT.

The chain uses TRBV24-1 and TRBJ2-1; D gene ambiguous. This CDR3 is built from 11 residues. With 4 bases removed from V and 9 bases from J, the gap between germline ends came to 6 bases. Germline CDR1 and CDR2: KGHDR and SFDVKD. As DNA, the CDR3 is TGTGCCACCAGTGACCCCCTTGAGCAGTTCTTC. Encoded protein: CATSDPLEQFF.

This clonotype was found many times. The V gene is TRBV6-1, the J gene TRBJ1-5, with a tentative D call TRBD1 (5 bases). There are 12 residues in the CDR3. Looked up from germline, CDR1 is MNHNS and CDR2 is SASEGT. V dropped 6 bases and J dropped 6 bases, with 9 bases sitting between them. CDR3 coding DNA: TGTGCCAGCAGCGAGGGGACTCAGCCCCAGCATTTT. It specifies CASSEGTQPQHF.

Concerning this clonotype itself: At one end the junction does not follow the germline gene, possibly because of a read error. The gene calls are TRBV7-9 and TRBJ2-7; D unclear. The CDR3 extends over 12 amino acids. Germline assignment: CDR1 SEHNR and CDR2 FQNEAQ (reference sequence). CDR3 coding DNA: TGTGCCAGCAGCTTCGCCACCTACGAGCGGTACTTC. The encoded protein is CASSFATYERYF.

This clonotype was detected many times. V and J are TRBV7-2 and TRBJ2-1; 10 bases are a match to TRBD2. The germline V gene has CDR1 SGHTA and CDR2 FQGNSA. The CDR3 is made up of 16 amino acids. V dropped 5 bases and J dropped 6; count of bases not matched to a gene: 10. CDR3 region: CASSPRRSGRANEQFF. The DNA of the CDR3 is TGTGCCAGCAGCCCCCGGCGGAGCGGGAGGGCCAATGAGCAGTTCTTC.

This clonotype was detected ten times or more. The gene calls are TRBV15 and TRBJ1-1; D is unclear. Germline lookup yields CDR1 LNHNV and CDR2 YYDKDF (reference sequence). CDR3 length equals 13 residues. The V end lost 5 bases, the J end lost 1 base, and 8 bases lay between the germline ends. The CDR3 here is CATSGSQNTEAFF. CDR3 DNA: TGTGCCACCAGCGGATCACAGAACACTGAAGCTTTCTTT.